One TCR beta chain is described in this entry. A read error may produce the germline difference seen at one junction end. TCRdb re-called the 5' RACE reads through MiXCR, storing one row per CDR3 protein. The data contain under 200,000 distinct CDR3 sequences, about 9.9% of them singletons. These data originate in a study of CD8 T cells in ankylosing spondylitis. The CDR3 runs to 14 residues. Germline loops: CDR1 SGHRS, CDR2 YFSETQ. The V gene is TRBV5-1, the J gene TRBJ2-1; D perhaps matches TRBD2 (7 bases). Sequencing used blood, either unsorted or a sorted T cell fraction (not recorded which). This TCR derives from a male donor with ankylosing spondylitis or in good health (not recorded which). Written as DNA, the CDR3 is TGCGCCAGCGGCTTGGGAGGGGGGGACAATGCGCAGTTCTTC. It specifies CASGLGGGDNAQFF.